This T cell receptor (beta chain) was sequenced for a study of T cells in Graves' hyperthyroidism and ophthalmopathy. Not enrolled were patients with uncontrolled infection, other autoimmune disease, pregnancy or lactation. Diagnoses were established using clinical symptoms, serum thyroxine and TRAb, thyroid ultrasound and orbital computed tomography. This clonotype was found a few times. Its antigen is still unknown. Template material for amplifying TCR beta CDR3 regions consisted of RNA transcripts. The HTBI primer set was used in a first-round RT-PCR of the TCR CDR3. MiXCR, applied by TCRdb to the multiplex PCR reads, yields one record per CDR3 protein. The table shows more than 500,000 distinct CDR3 sequences, with roughly 15% occurring only once. Germline lookup yields CDR1 MGHRA and CDR2 YSYEKL. The CDR3 spans 16 residues. V shed 1 base and J shed 7 bases, with 17 bases lying between them. Notes on the study in general: Patients with ophthalmopathy were separated from those with stable hyperthyroidism by a 13 V-J model. Onset of ophthalmopathy came a median approximately 6.8 months after the model predicted it.

This sequence originates from a woman in her twenties or thirties with Graves' hyperthyroidism. The chain has TRBV4-1 and TRBJ2-1; TRBD1 might be the D (5 bases). The sequencing input was blood. This CDR3 reads CASSQVGRVKGNEQFF. CDR3 nucleotides: TGCGCCAGCAGCCAAGTCGGCAGGGTCAAAGGAAATGAGCAGTTCTTC.